Below, 3 T cell receptor beta chains from the same sample are listed, as sequenced in a study of T cells in Graves' hyperthyroidism and ophthalmopathy. RNA transcripts gave rise to amplified TCR beta CDR3 regions. When the TCR CDR3 underwent first-round RT-PCR, the HTBI primer set was used. In TCRdb, the multiplex PCR reads were re-called with MiXCR into one record per CDR3 protein. The table shows hundreds of thousands of distinct CDR3 sequences, with roughly 37% occurring only once. Specimen: blood. All receptors come from a man aged 18 to 29 with Graves' hyperthyroidism.

This clonotype was detected ten times or more. The V call is TRBV2, the J call TRBJ2-5; no firm D call. This CDR3 has 10 amino acids. CDR1 and CDR2 from the germline V gene are SNHLY and FYNNEI. Trimming shortened V by 10 bases and J by 1 base, and 4 bases separated the two germline ends. The CDR3 DNA follows: TGTGCCACCCTCCAAGAGACCCAGTACTTC. It translates to CATLQETQYF.

The rearrangement links TRBV7-2 to TRBJ1-3; D is uncertain. This CDR3 contains 15 residues. Trimming took off 5 bases at V and 3 bases at J, with 14 bases between the two ends. Germline V gene lookup returns CDR1 SGHTA and CDR2 FQGNSA. Here the CDR3 reads CASSPAAGYGNTIYF. The DNA of the CDR3 is TGTGCCAGCAGCCCCGCAGCGGGATATGGAAACACCATATATTTT.

This sequence joins TRBV2 and TRBJ2-7, with D perhaps matching TRBD2 (5 bases). Germline V gene sequence: CDR1 SNHLY, CDR2 FYNNEI. Between the trimmed V and J ends, which lost 6 bases and 2 bases, there was a span of 11 bases. The CDR3 length is 13 residues. CDR3 protein: CASRLRETYEQYF. The CDR3 DNA reads as TGTGCCAGCAGGCTCCGGGAAACCTACGAGCAGTACTTC.